This T cell receptor beta chain is from a study of cytomegalovirus exposure and HLA in healthy donors (dated by TCRdb to about 2017). Some background on the complete study: In an earlier analysis of roughly 500 of the donors, around 290 Gb of sequence data and some 120 million unique TCR beta sequences from roughly 190 million T cells were reported. Approximately 310 gigabases of sequencing data and approximately 92 million unique TCR sequences made up an early release that covered approximately 700 HLA-typed donors. Of the roughly 410 genotyped donors, roughly 76% were placed in the genetic ancestry cluster associated with self-reported Caucasian donors. The aim of the study was to test whether cataloging public T cell receptors could identify signatures of past pathogen exposure. The study used immunosequencing to profile the T cell repertoires of approximately 640 subjects and linked those repertoires to cytomegalovirus serostatus. Along with the approximately 700-subject first cohort, a separate validation cohort of over 90 different subjects was used. The study combined high-throughput TCR immunosequencing, statistical association of individual TCRs with disease status, and machine learning to predict cytomegalovirus infection status. A later analysis re-examined previously published TCR beta repertoires from about 700 donors and added high-resolution HLA genotyping to investigate patterns of TCR occurrence. The later analysis used no new phenotypic data to find candidate immune exposures, relying instead on TCR beta sequences and their occurrence across donors. An earlier analysis of roughly 600 of the donors used high-throughput TCR beta sequencing to judge whether each TCR beta V gene segment behaved as functional or pseudogenic. Donor age, sex, ethnicity and CMV serostatus were collected together with the repertoire data. A later genetic analysis took genome-wide SNP genotypes for about 65% of the 666 donors and used that subset as a discovery cohort. All discovery cohort repertoires had been generated on a single sequencing platform. HLA typing included class I and class II loci at four-digit resolution. The number of donors typed differed by locus, with 629-630 for A, B, C, DRB1 and DQB1, more than 500 for DQA1, nearly 610 for DPA1, and some 450 for DPB1. A few DR-DQ haplotypes were treated as single units for association and clustering because of strong linkage in the cohort. Among some 400 genotyped donors of the cohort, an average of about 220,000 unique TCR beta nucleotide sequences was sequenced per donor, of which approximately 18% were non-productive. The full study reports these points: V-gene and J-gene trimming of TCR beta chains was associated with a missense DCLRE1C variant in a later genetic analysis, and the association was replicated in an independent cohort. In a later genetic analysis, fewer N-insertions in productive TCRs were reported among donors in an Asian-associated ancestry cluster than the approximately 710-donor mean. The study listed 150 to 200 TCR beta chains as associated with cytomegalovirus. The cohort was sequenced for TCR beta chains only, and without alpha or paired-chain data the features that could be detected were limited. The sequencing pipeline was judged likely to have produced a cluster of highly shared sequence variants as a technical artifact. The authors suggested that the approach could potentially be generalized to other disease states and immunological phenotypes. In an earlier analysis of under 600 of the donors, most TCR beta V segments were observed in productive rearrangements about 90% or about 30% of the time, broadly matching IMGT annotations. Linkage disequilibrium might explain the correlated functional status among segregating V segments, but an unknown experimental factor could not be ruled out. Because some donors lacked HLA typing at each locus, the association tests relied only on the typed subset. A later analysis found that most CMV-associated TCR beta chains appeared HLA-restricted, with HLA associations seemingly driven largely by CMV exposure. Because counts were too low, about 15 rarely observed V segments, including chromosome 9 orphons, were left out of the earlier analysis of 500 to 750 of the donors. Compared with equally common non-associated chains, HLA-associated TCR beta chains in a later analysis were more clonally expanded and had lower generation probabilities. A further reported finding was that TCR beta sequences accurately predicted the HLA-A and HLA-B alleles for most subjects in the first cohort. In both the original and validation cohorts, the classifier was reported to diagnose cytomegalovirus status with high specificity and sensitivity. Some IMGT-functional V segments, including TRBV6-2 and TRBV6-3, could not be distinguished by the 87-base-pair reads and were therefore excluded. According to a later analysis, TCR association rates differed among HLA loci, with DRB1 alleles showing the most associated TCRs and HLA-C alleles showing the fewest. In vitro tests confirmed that a few of the cytomegalovirus-associated TCR beta chains recognize cytomegalovirus antigens. Across donors, most TCR sequences were observed very rarely, whereas some public TCRs were present in many individuals. For the cohort, immune exposure information was limited to CMV serostatus. At a false discovery rate of 0.05, a later analysis linked about 17,000 TCR beta sequences to specific HLA alleles. Presence/absence analyses assumed roughly uniform sequencing depth across donors, an assumption that may not hold. When HLA alleles, especially DR and DQ, strongly co-occurred, TCR associations were difficult to assign to individual alleles. A later analysis reported that several top co-occurrence clusters appeared linked to parvovirus B19, influenza, CMV and Epstein-Barr virus.

Libraries were made using the immunoSEQ multiplex PCR assay. A mixture of 60 forward primers for TCR Vbeta segments and 13 reverse primers for TCR Jbeta segments was used in the multiplex PCR. Amplification of the CDR3 region of rearranged TCR beta genes was performed with a multiplex PCR assay on genomic DNA. The amplified TCR beta libraries were sequenced on the Illumina HiSeq System as 87-base-pair reads. Per the source publication's procedure: In a later analysis, about 80 million unique TCR beta chains were counted across the approximately 640 repertoires, and approximately 11 million of these chains were shared by at least two donors. To remove PCR and sequencing errors, raw reads were error-corrected and collapsed into unique sequences using a nearest-neighbor algorithm that merged closely related sequences. V, D and J gene segments were assigned by aligning CDR3 sequences to IMGT reference sequences. For a sequence to be retained, a match of at least six nucleotides to both a V gene segment and a J gene segment was required. A rearrangement counted as productive if the CDR3 had no stop codons and remained in frame with V and J, and every other rearrangement counted as non-productive. Following IMGT convention, CDR3 was defined as the stretch from the second conserved V-encoded cysteine to the conserved J-encoded phenylalanine. The earlier analysis of 587 of the donors excluded sequences that lacked an unambiguous match to a single V gene segment. In an earlier analysis of some 590 of the donors, a V segment was called functional when productive rearrangements were above 56.7%, and segregating when the standard deviation between donors exceeded 5%. A statistical classification framework was developed to diagnose cytomegalovirus status using the catalog of TCR beta chain sequences. In a later analysis, V and J genes were assigned by comparing TCR nucleotide sequences against IMGT/GENE-DB human TR gene sequences. A later analysis assigned CDR3 sequences and most-parsimonious VDJ recombination scenarios with the TCRdist pipeline. In a later analysis, each TCR beta chain was defined by its CDR3 amino acid sequence together with its V-gene family, and reads without a unique V-gene family were excluded. As a way to deal with suspected cross-contamination and a sequencing artifact, a later analysis dropped 592 nucleotide sequences that were highly shared and had low generation probability. In a later analysis, a clonal expansion index was calculated for each public chain from normalized within-repertoire ranks of inferred template counts. A later analysis computed generation probabilities with a VDJ recombination model fitted to out-of-frame rearrangements, and checked the results against IGoR. Hypergeometric tests were used in a later analysis to score TCR-TCR, TCR-HLA and TCR-CMV co-occurrence, with a repertoire-size bias correction applied to the TCR pairs. To estimate false discovery rates, a later analysis permuted the HLA or CMV assignments 20 times. In a later analysis, co-occurring TCRs were grouped using DBSCAN, and TCRdist sequence similarity was added for clustering within HLA-allele-positive subsets. Co-occurrence clustering excluded repertoires with fewer than 30,000 or more than 120,000 public chains, plus five with anomalous nucleotide sharing. In its TCRdb copy, this immuneACCESS table keeps in-frame sequences only and misses some clones. Where compared with another copy, unresolved V genes explain less than half of these, and the others have no known cause. The V and J calls and clone size were taken over from that table, and D and trimming were inferred from the DNA. For this sample there are approximately 190,000 clones; approximately 81% appear just once. 0.2% to 0.3% of the sample rests with the top ten.

The CDR3 runs 13 residues from the cysteine to the phenylalanine. Only the CDR3 part of the read is kept: 39 bases, read in frame from the first base. V loses 9 bases at its end and J loses 2 bases; junction bases beyond the gene matches: 6. The germline V gene encodes CDR1 LNHDA and CDR2 SQIVND (reference sequence). The cohort consisted of approximately 690 healthy bone marrow donors. At the time of sampling, all cohort members were nominally healthy, though unrecorded immune exposures were likely present. The donor was CMV seronegative and was included in the group of 352 seronegative cohort members. Each donor provided a peripheral blood sample, and peripheral blood mononuclear cells were used for TCR beta sequencing. The Qiagen DNeasy Blood Extraction Kit was used to extract genomic DNA from the blood cell samples. A remark on this clone: The antigen it binds to is not known. It has no much larger one-base neighbor in the sample; base qualities were not kept.

The sample consisted of PBMCs. This sequence was found in a boy between 10 and 17 years old in good health and CMV-seronegative. In this chain, TRBV19 is recombined with TRBJ2-7; the central 8 bases match TRBD2. The sequence in DNA is TGTGCCAGCGGGGGGGGGCTCACCTACGAGCAGTACTTC. This is translated as CASGGGLTYEQYF.